This is a list of T cell receptor beta chains from one sample in a study of OX40 agonist ivuxolimab in advanced cancers. Sequencing was performed with immunoSEQ multiplex PCR; in TCRdb, only in-frame clones are kept and a portion is missing. Of 80,000 to 95,000 clones listed, around 85% were seen once; the top ten hold 2%. This material consisted of CD4+ or CD8+ T cells sorted from blood, taken in a trial of the OX40 agonist ivuxolimab. Every receptor here comes from an adult with an advanced solid tumor such as melanoma, head and neck, liver or kidney cancer. The CDR3 runs from the conserved cysteine through the conserved F or W. D genes are given only for firm matches. Clone sizes are given selectively: once, few, many, or a class where the clone is expanded.

j_call: TRBJ2-1
clone_size: NA
v_call: TRBV21-1
d_call: NA
cdr3_nt: TGTGCCAGCAGCCGACGACAGGGGGAATTTTACAATGAGCAGTTCTTC
cdr3_aa: CASSRRQGEFYNEQFF

j_call: TRBJ1-2
clone_size: many
v_call: TRBV7-9
d_call: TRBD1
cdr3_nt: TGTGCCAGCAGCGCGGGGACAGGGACCTATGGCTACACCTTC
cdr3_aa: CASSAGTGTYGYTF

j_call: TRBJ2-2
clone_size: NA
v_call: TRBV10-3
d_call: NA
cdr3_nt: TGTGCCTCAAGTAACCTGGACTTCAGGGTCACCGGGGAGCTGTTTTTT
cdr3_aa: CASSNLDFRVTGELFF

j_call: TRBJ1-6
clone_size: NA
v_call: TRBV4-1
d_call: NA
cdr3_nt: TGCGCCAGCAGCCGGACCGGGTCCTATAATTCACCCCTCCACTTT
cdr3_aa: CASSRTGSYNSPLHF

j_call: TRBJ1-2
clone_size: once
v_call: TRBV19
d_call: NA
cdr3_nt: TGTGCCAGTACCTTCCGCGATAACTATGGCTACACCTTC
cdr3_aa: CASTFRDNYGYTF

j_call: TRBJ1-1
clone_size: NA
v_call: TRBV5-1
d_call: NA
cdr3_nt: TGCGCCAGCCATCGCAGTGCGGGGTCGAACACTGAAGCTTTCTTT
cdr3_aa: CASHRSAGSNTEAFF

j_call: TRBJ2-3
clone_size: once
v_call: TRBV19
d_call: NA
cdr3_nt: TGTGCCAGTAGTGAAACAGGGTCAGATACGCAGTATTTT
cdr3_aa: CASSETGSDTQYF

j_call: TRBJ2-6
clone_size: few
v_call: TRBV19
d_call: NA
cdr3_nt: TGTGCCAGTAGTATAACAGCTGGGGCCAACGTCCTGACTTTC
cdr3_aa: CASSITAGANVLTF

j_call: TRBJ1-2
clone_size: NA
v_call: TRBV7-6
d_call: TRBD1
cdr3_nt: TGTGCCAGCAGCTTAGGGGCAGGGGGCAGGGGCTACACCTTC
cdr3_aa: CASSLGAGGRGYTF

j_call: TRBJ1-5
clone_size: NA
v_call: TRBV6-1
d_call: NA
cdr3_nt: TGTGCCAGCTCGAGGGAGACCAGGCAGCCCCAGCATTTT
cdr3_aa: CASSRETRQPQHF

j_call: TRBJ2-7
clone_size: few
v_call: TRBV27
d_call: NA
cdr3_nt: TGTGCCAGCAGTTTATCACAGACTACCGAGCAGTACTTC
cdr3_aa: CASSLSQTTEQYF

j_call: TRBJ1-3
clone_size: NA
v_call: TRBV6-5
d_call: NA
cdr3_nt: TGTGCCAGCAGTTACTCGGCCATACAGCGAAACACCATATATTTT
cdr3_aa: CASSYSAIQRNTIYF

j_call: TRBJ2-1
clone_size: NA
v_call: TRBV7-3
d_call: TRBD2
cdr3_nt: TGTGCCAGCAGCTTATCAATTAGCGGGGTGGATGAGCAGTTCTTC
cdr3_aa: CASSLSISGVDEQFF

j_call: TRBJ1-2
clone_size: NA
v_call: TRBV5-5
d_call: NA
cdr3_nt: TGTGCCAGCAGCTGGGCCGGCAGGGTCGATGGCTACACCTTC
cdr3_aa: CASSWAGRVDGYTF

j_call: TRBJ2-1
clone_size: NA
v_call: TRBV30
d_call: NA
cdr3_nt: TGTGCCTGGAGTCCCCCCTCGAGCTCCTACAATGAGCAGTTCTTC
cdr3_aa: CAWSPPSSSYNEQFF

j_call: TRBJ2-2
clone_size: NA
v_call: TRBV28
d_call: TRBD2
cdr3_nt: TGTGCCACCACCGGCGGGGGGTGGAACACCGGGGAGCTGTTTTTT
cdr3_aa: CATTGGGWNTGELFF

j_call: TRBJ1-2
clone_size: NA
v_call: TRBV9
d_call: NA
cdr3_nt: TGTGCCAGCAGCGCCCAAGGGGGTAGGGATAGCTACACCTTC
cdr3_aa: CASSAQGGRDSYTF

j_call: TRBJ2-3
clone_size: NA
v_call: TRBV7-8
d_call: TRBD2
cdr3_nt: TGTGCCAGCAGCACCCGACTAGCGGGGCGAGATACGCAGTATTTT
cdr3_aa: CASSTRLAGRDTQYF

j_call: TRBJ2-1
clone_size: NA
v_call: TRBV5-4
d_call: NA
cdr3_nt: TGTGCCAGCAGCTCCTATGGGACACCCTCGGGGATCTTC
cdr3_aa: CASSSYGTPSGIF

j_call: TRBJ1-6
clone_size: few
v_call: TRBV4-1
d_call: NA
cdr3_nt: TGCGCCAGCAGCCTCCGACCAGGGAGCTCCTATAATTCACCCCTCCACTTT
cdr3_aa: CASSLRPGSSYNSPLHF

j_call: TRBJ1-5
clone_size: NA
v_call: TRBV5-6
d_call: NA
cdr3_nt: TGTGCCAGCAGCTTAACAGGGCTGGGAGATCAGCCCCAGCATTTT
cdr3_aa: CASSLTGLGDQPQHF

j_call: TRBJ1-5
clone_size: NA
v_call: TRBV5-1
d_call: NA
cdr3_nt: TGCGCCAGCAGCCTCGCGGGGGATTATAGCAATCAGCCCCAGCATTTT
cdr3_aa: CASSLAGDYSNQPQHF

j_call: TRBJ1-6
clone_size: NA
v_call: TRBV27
d_call: NA
cdr3_nt: TGTGCCAGCAGTTTGGACAGAGATGGGTCACCCCTCCACTTT
cdr3_aa: CASSLDRDGSPLHF

j_call: TRBJ2-1
clone_size: once
v_call: TRBV27
d_call: NA
cdr3_nt: TGTGCCAGCAGTTCTCCCCGACGCTGGGGCTCCTACAATGAGCAGTTCTTC
cdr3_aa: CASSSPRRWGSYNEQFF

j_call: TRBJ2-5
clone_size: NA
v_call: TRBV5-1
d_call: NA
cdr3_nt: TGCGCCAGCAGCCCCCGAGGTATGATCCAAGAGACCCAGTACTTC
cdr3_aa: CASSPRGMIQETQYF

j_call: TRBJ1-1
clone_size: NA
v_call: TRBV10-2
d_call: NA
cdr3_nt: TGCGCCAGCAGCCAGGGGCGGGGATACACTGAAGCTTTCTTT
cdr3_aa: CASSQGRGYTEAFF

j_call: TRBJ1-6
clone_size: NA
v_call: TRBV18
d_call: NA
cdr3_nt: TGTGCCAGCTCACCACTTGATGGAGGCTATAATTCACCCCTCCACTTT
cdr3_aa: CASSPLDGGYNSPLHF

j_call: TRBJ2-3
clone_size: NA
v_call: TRBV7-2
d_call: NA
cdr3_nt: TGTGCCAGCAGCTTATTACGACCCACCCTTAGCACAGATACGCAGTATTTT
cdr3_aa: CASSLLRPTLSTDTQYF

j_call: TRBJ2-3
clone_size: NA
v_call: TRBV19
d_call: NA
cdr3_nt: TGTGCCAGTAGTATAAGGACCGTAGCAGATACGCAGTATTTT
cdr3_aa: CASSIRTVADTQYF

j_call: TRBJ2-4
clone_size: NA
v_call: TRBV29-1
d_call: TRBD1
cdr3_nt: TGCAGCGCGGGACAGCTGAAAAACATTCAGTACTTC
cdr3_aa: CSAGQLKNIQYF

j_call: TRBJ1-6
clone_size: once
v_call: TRBV18
d_call: NA
cdr3_nt: TGTGCCAGCTCACCCTACCCACTCGGTGCAGGGCAGAATTCACCCCTCCACTTT
cdr3_aa: CASSPYPLGAGQNSPLHF

j_call: TRBJ2-2
clone_size: once
v_call: TRBV2
d_call: NA
cdr3_nt: TGTGCCAGCAGTGAACAAGGGGCTCCGAACACCGGGGAGCTGTTTTTT
cdr3_aa: CASSEQGAPNTGELFF

j_call: TRBJ2-3
clone_size: NA
v_call: TRBV5-4
d_call: TRBD2
cdr3_nt: TGTGCCAGCAGCCCCCGTGGTAGCGGGGGCAGCACAGATACGCAGTATTTT
cdr3_aa: CASSPRGSGGSTDTQYF

j_call: TRBJ1-2
clone_size: NA
v_call: TRBV28
d_call: NA
cdr3_nt: TGTGCCAGCAGTTTGCGCCCCGGGGGCTATGGCTACACCTTC
cdr3_aa: CASSLRPGGYGYTF

j_call: TRBJ2-3
clone_size: NA
v_call: TRBV9
d_call: NA
cdr3_nt: TGTGCCAGCAGCGTGGTGACAGATACGCAGTATTTT
cdr3_aa: CASSVVTDTQYF